The rows below give T cell receptor beta chains drawn from one sample of a study of response to subunit inactivated influenza vaccine. TCRdb called the RT-PCR reads again in MiXCR, with one record for every CDR3 protein. The sample has around 580,000 distinct CDR3 sequences, about 10% seen once. The sample was PBMCs from blood, taken on the day of vaccination. The receptor source for this set is a man aged 50-59 years who received an inactivated influenza vaccine. Each CDR3 is given with its conserved first and last residue. D genes are given only for firm matches. Some rows have no size entry. The others give once, few or many, or a class for an expanded clone.

J gene	V gene	D gene	clone size	CDR3 DNA	CDR3 protein
TRBJ2-7	TRBV11-2	-	-	TGTGCCAGCAGGGGGATCAACTCCTACGAGCAGTACTTC	CASRGINSYEQYF
TRBJ1-2	TRBV12-3/TRBV12-4	TRBD1	few	TGTGCCAGCAGTTTCGGGCAGGGGGAAGGAGGCTATGGCTACACCTTC	CASSFGQGEGGYGYTF
TRBJ1-2	TRBV7-9	-	many	TGTGCCAGCAGCCAACTGACAGAAAAGGATGGCTACACCTTC	CASSQLTEKDGYTF
TRBJ2-1	TRBV15	TRBD2	-	TGTGCCACCAGCCTCCACGGGGGGGAGCAGTTCTTC	CATSLHGGEQFF
TRBJ2-7	TRBV6-6	-	-	TGTGCCAGCAGGACAGCTAGCTCCTACGAGCAGTACTTC	CASRTASSYEQYF
TRBJ2-5	TRBV2	TRBD2	-	TGTGCCAGCAGTGGACTAGCGGGGGGGGAAACCACCCAAGAGACCCAGTACTTC	CASSGLAGGETTQETQYF
TRBJ2-2	TRBV7-3	-	few	TGTGCCAGCAGCTTAGTCGGGGAAGCGGCGAACACCGGGGAGCTGTTTTTT	CASSLVGEAANTGELFF
TRBJ1-1	TRBV12-3/TRBV12-4	TRBD1	-	TGTGCCAGCAGTTTACAGGGGGCGAACTCTGAAGCTTTCTTT	CASSLQGANSEAFF
TRBJ2-2	TRBV4-3	-	many	TGCGCCAGCAGCCAAGAAGGGGACACCGGGGAGCTGTTTTTT	CASSQEGDTGELFF
TRBJ2-2	TRBV20-1	TRBD1	-	TGCAGTGCGCGACAGGGGCGCTCCACCGGGGAGCTGTTTTTT	CSARQGRSTGELFF
TRBJ2-7	TRBV7-6	TRBD1	-	TGTGCCAGCAGCTTAGGGACAGGGGCCAGCTACGAGCAGTACTTC	CASSLGTGASYEQYF
TRBJ2-1	TRBV6-1	TRBD2	-	TGTGCCAGCAGTCTTAGCGGGGGCCAAAACAATGAGCAGTTCTTC	CASSLSGGQNNEQFF
TRBJ2-1	TRBV7-9	-	few	TGTGCCAGCAGCGATAGGGGCGTGGTGGAGCCTGAGCAGTTCTTC	CASSDRGVVEPEQFF
TRBJ2-1	TRBV20-1	-	many	TGCAGTGCTAGAGTCCGGGGGAGCTTGGATGAGCAGTTCTTC	CSARVRGSLDEQFF
TRBJ1-2	TRBV11-2	-	few	TGTGCCAGCAGCTTAGACGCCAGGGCGGTCTATGGCTACACCTTC	CASSLDARAVYGYTF
TRBJ1-1	TRBV7-9	TRBD1	-	TGTGCCAGCAGCCTAACGACCGGGACAGGGGGCACTGAAGCTTTCTTT	CASSLTTGTGGTEAFF
TRBJ2-1	TRBV11-2	TRBD2	few	TGTGCCAGCAGCTTAGTTTTCCCTAGCGGGGGCGAGGTCTATGAGCAGTTCTTC	CASSLVFPSGGEVYEQFF
TRBJ2-7	TRBV28	-	-	TGTGCCAGCGAAGGCGGGGCAATTTTCTCCTACGAGCAGTACTTC	CASEGGAIFSYEQYF
TRBJ1-5	TRBV6-1	-	many	TGTGCCAGCAGTGAAAATCGGAATCAGCCCCAGCATTTT	CASSENRNQPQHF
TRBJ2-5	TRBV28	TRBD2	-	TGTGCCAGCAGTTTAAGAAAGCGGGGGGGCAAAGAGACCCAGTACTTC	CASSLRKRGGKETQYF
TRBJ1-5	TRBV6-2/TRBV6-3	TRBD1	-	TGTGCCAGCAGAGGGACAGGAGGTGGCAATCAGCCCCAGCATTTT	CASRGTGGGNQPQHF
TRBJ2-7	TRBV20-1	TRBD2	-	TGCAGTGCTAGCCCCTCTAGCGGGAGGGCCCACGAGCAGTACTTC	CSASPSSGRAHEQYF
TRBJ2-2	TRBV5-1	-	few	TGCGCCAGCAGCCATGGACAGACGCCTACGGGGGAGCTGTTTTTT	CASSHGQTPTGELFF
TRBJ1-2	TRBV14	TRBD1	-	TGTGCCAGCAGCCTCCCAGGGGGATATGGCTACACCTTC	CASSLPGGYGYTF
TRBJ2-3	TRBV4-2	-	few	TGTGCCAGCAGCCAAGAAGCTTCCTACCTCAACGCAGATACGCAGTATTTT	CASSQEASYLNADTQYF
TRBJ2-1	TRBV7-2	-	-	TGTGCCAGCAGCTTAGATAGCCGAACCTCCAATGAGCAGTTCTTC	CASSLDSRTSNEQFF
TRBJ2-3	TRBV7-8	-	-	TGTGCCACCTCGGGACCAAAATTCACAGATACGCAGTATTTT	CATSGPKFTDTQYF